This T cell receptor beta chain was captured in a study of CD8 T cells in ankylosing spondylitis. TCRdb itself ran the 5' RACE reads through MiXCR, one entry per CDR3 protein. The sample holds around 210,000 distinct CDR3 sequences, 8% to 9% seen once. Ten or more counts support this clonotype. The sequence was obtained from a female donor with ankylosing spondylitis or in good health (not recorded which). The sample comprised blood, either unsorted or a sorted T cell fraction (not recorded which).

The CDR3 spells CSDGRPDTQYF. The DNA for the CDR3 is TGCAGCGATGGACGCCCAGATACGCAGTATTTT. The chain couples TRBV29-1 to TRBJ2-3; D remains unclear. Between the trimmed V and J ends, which lost 7 bases and 4 bases, there was a span of 9 bases. Germline V lookup: CDR1 SQVTM, CDR2 ANQGSEA. The CDR3 has 11 residues.